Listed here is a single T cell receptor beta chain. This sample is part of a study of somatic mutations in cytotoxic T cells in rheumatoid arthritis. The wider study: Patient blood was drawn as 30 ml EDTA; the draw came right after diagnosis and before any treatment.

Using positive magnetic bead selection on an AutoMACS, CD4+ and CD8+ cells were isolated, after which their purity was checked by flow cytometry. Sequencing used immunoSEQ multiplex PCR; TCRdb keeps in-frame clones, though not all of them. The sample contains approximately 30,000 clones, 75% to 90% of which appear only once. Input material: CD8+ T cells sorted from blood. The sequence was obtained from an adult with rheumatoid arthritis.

This CDR3 reads CASSQTDAGSPYEQYF. The CDR3 DNA reads as TGCGCCAGCAGCCAAACGGACGCCGGGAGCCCCTACGAGCAGTACTTC. This chain uses TRBV4-1 with TRBJ2-7; maybe TRBD2 (6 bases). CDR3 size: 16 residues. The V gene lost 2 bases and the J gene lost 2 bases, with 16 bases spanning the gap. The V gene's germline CDR1 is MGHRA and CDR2 YSYEKL.